These 17 T cell receptor beta chains were all obtained from the same sample, sequenced in a study of OX40 agonist ivuxolimab in advanced cancers. The data were produced by immunoSEQ multiplex PCR, yet TCRdb's version contains in-frame clones alone and is incomplete. This table holds 18,000 or so clones, around 86% found once. The specimen was CD4+ or CD8+ T cells sorted from blood, collected in a trial of the OX40 agonist ivuxolimab. The receptors stem from an adult with an advanced solid tumor such as melanoma, head and neck, liver or kidney cancer.

This clone is categorized as medium-sized (0.01 to 0.1%). The chain is built from TRBV7-9 and TRBJ2-5; D not certain. In germline, CDR1 is SEHNR, CDR2 FQNEAQ (reference sequence). V was trimmed by 1 base and J by 4 bases, leaving 7 bases between them. The CDR3 sequence is 13 residues long. CDR3 DNA sequence: TGTGCCAGCAGCTTAGATGTAAGAGAGACCCAGTACTTC. It is translated as CASSLDVRETQYF.

By sample share, this clone is medium-sized (0.01 to 0.1%). Other DNA sequences in this specimen translate into the identical CDR3. The chain couples TRBV18 to TRBJ1-4, with TRBD1 as a possible D gene (5 bases). V was shortened by 2 bases and J by 8 bases, with 9 bases between the two germline ends. Germline V gene data show CDR1 as KGHSH and CDR2 as LQKENI. The CDR3 totals 13 residues. The DNA for the CDR3 is TGTGCCAGCTCACCAGGGGCTGGGGAAAAACTGTTTTTT. Protein sequence: CASSPGAGEKLFF. Together with reference TRBV18 and TRBJ1-4, the CDR3 gives the full variable domain: NAGVMQNPRHLVRRRGQEARLRCSPMKGHSHVYWYRQLPEEGLKFMVYLQKENIIDESGMPKERFSAEFPKEGPSILRIQQVVRGDSAAYFCASSPGAGEKLFFGSGTQLSVL.

The chain joins TRBV27 to TRBJ2-2; D is ambiguous. The ends were cut back, 5 bases at V and 5 bases at J, with 9 bases in the middle. The CDR3 extends over 13 amino acids. Germline CDR1 MNHEY, CDR2 SMNVEV (reference sequence). The CDR3 spells CASSIVGTGELFF. The CDR3 DNA reads TGTGCCAGCAGTATCGTAGGGACCGGGGAGCTGTTTTTT.

The chain links TRBV28 to TRBJ2-7; the D call may be TRBD1 or TRBD2 (5 bases each). Germline V gene sequence: CDR1 MDHEN, CDR2 SYDVKM. This CDR3 comprises 13 residues. V dropped 4 bases and J dropped 0 bases, with 7 bases sitting between them. The CDR3 reads CASSSGSSYEQYF. The CDR3 DNA reads as TGTGCCAGCAGTTCAGGGAGCTCCTACGAGCAGTACTTC.

V and J are TRBV18 and TRBJ1-3; D ambiguous. The germline V gene has CDR1 KGHSH and CDR2 LQKENI. The V end lost 6 bases, the J end lost 0 bases, and 6 bases lay between the germline ends. This CDR3 spans 13 amino acids. CDR3 bases: TGTGCCAGCTCCCGGGACTCTGGAAACACCATATATTTT. Its translation: CASSRDSGNTIYF.

V is TRBV7-2 and J is TRBJ2-3; D uncertain. Germline V CDR1 and CDR2: SGHTA, FQGNSA. Between the trimmed V and J ends, which lost 2 bases and 4 bases, there was a span of 13 bases. There are 15 residues in the CDR3. This CDR3 reads CASSLRTLGADTQYF. The CDR3, as DNA: TGTGCCAGCAGCTTACGCACTCTAGGCGCAGATACGCAGTATTTT.

The chain couples TRBV10-1 to TRBJ2-2; either TRBD1 or TRBD2 may supply D (5 bases each). The CDR3 consists of 15 residues. Germline V gene data show CDR1 as WNHNN and CDR2 as SYGVQD (reference sequence). The V end lost 3 bases, the J end lost 2 bases, and 10 bases lay between the germline ends. In DNA, the CDR3 is TGCGCCAGCAGTGATTGGGGGTCTAACACCGGGGAGCTGTTTTTT. Amino acids: CASSDWGSNTGELFF.

This clone was counted a single time. The chain joins TRBV27 to TRBJ1-4; 10 bases map to TRBD1. The CDR3 spans 15 residues. V trimming: 2 bases; J trimming: 5 bases; junction bases outside the gene matches: 2. CDR1 is MNHEY and CDR2 is SMNVEV in the germline V gene (reference sequence). The CDR3 DNA sequence: TGTGCCAGCAGTTTAGCGACAGGGGGCAATGAAAAACTGTTTTTT. Its translation: CASSLATGGNEKLFF.

The genes are TRBV4-3 and TRBJ1-5, with a tentative D call TRBD1 (5 bases). The CDR3 is made up of 14 amino acids. Germline CDR1 reads LGHNA; CDR2 reads YSLEER. V shed 1 base and J shed 10 bases, with 14 bases lying between them. CDR3 sequence: CASSQGTLEGPQHF. For the CDR3, the DNA is TGCGCCAGCAGCCAAGGGACACTCGAGGGACCCCAGCATTTT.

V usage is TRBV15 and J usage is TRBJ1-5; D not certain. Per germline, CDR1 LNHNV and CDR2 YYDKDF (reference sequence). The CDR3 contains 14 residues. V was shortened by 7 bases and J by 2 bases, with 12 bases between the two germline ends. The CDR3 sequence is CATTLRVGNQPQHF. CDR3 DNA: TGTGCCACCACCCTTCGAGTTGGCAATCAGCCCCAGCATTTT.

This chain connects TRBV9 to TRBJ1-2; 9 bases align to TRBD1. Germline V gives CDR1 SGDLS, CDR2 YYNGEE. The CDR3 length is 16 residues. V trimming: 0 bases; J trimming: 4 bases; junction bases outside the gene matches: 7. The CDR3 here is CASSVEITGGGYGYTF. The CDR3 DNA sequence: TGTGCCAGCAGCGTAGAAATAACAGGGGGCGGCTATGGCTACACCTTC. Combining the CDR3 with reference TRBV9 and TRBJ1-2 gives the whole variable domain DSGVTQTPKHLITATGQRVTLRCSPRSGDLSVYWYQQSLDQGLQFLIQYYNGEERAKGNILERFSAQQFPDLHSELNLSSLELGDSALYFCASSVEITGGGYGYTFGSGTRLTVV.

This clone is medium-sized within its sample. The V call is TRBV4-3, the J call TRBJ1-1; D is ambiguous. The CDR3 is 14 amino acids. CDR1 and CDR2 (germline): LGHNA, YSLEER. V lost 2 bases and J 3 bases, leaving 10 bases between the germline ends. The chain's CDR3 is CASSQSGMDTEAFF. The CDR3 region has the DNA TGCGCCAGCAGCCAATCCGGGATGGACACTGAAGCTTTCTTT.

In nucleotides, the CDR3 is TGCAGCGTTGAAGTCGGCACAGACACCGGGGAGCTGTTTTTT. This codes for CSVEVGTDTGELFF. The V call is TRBV29-1, the J call TRBJ2-2; no clear D. The germline CDR1 and CDR2 sequences are SQVTM and ANQGSEA. The CDR3 covers 14 residues. Trimming cost V 1 base and J 3 bases, with 9 bases left between them.

This sequence joins TRBV4-1 and TRBJ2-5, with unresolved D. The CDR3 loop spans 15 amino acids. V lost 5 bases to trimming and J lost 0 bases, with 13 bases between them. The germline gives CDR1 MGHRA, CDR2 YSYEKL. This CDR3 reads CASSDVSQYQETQYF. CDR3 bases: TGCGCCAGCAGCGACGTCTCCCAGTACCAAGAGACCCAGTACTTC.

J is TRBJ2-1 and V is TRBV5-8; either TRBD1 or TRBD2 may supply D (6 bases each). Germline CDR1 reads SGHTS; CDR2 reads YDEGEE. V lost 7 bases and J 9 bases, leaving 11 bases between the germline ends. The CDR3 has 11 residues. CDR3 amino acids: CASFKGGEQFF. The CDR3 nucleotides read TGTGCCAGCTTCAAGGGGGGTGAGCAGTTCTTC.

This clone was counted a single time. The DNA for the CDR3 is TGTGCCAGTAGCCAACTAGCGGCAGACTACCACGAGCAGTACTTC. Its translation is CASSQLAADYHEQYF. The J gene is TRBJ2-7, the V gene TRBV19, with 8 bases matching TRBD2. From germline, CDR1 is LNHDA and CDR2 SQIVND (reference sequence). J was trimmed by 5 bases and V by 6 bases; bases with no gene match: 12. CDR3 length equals 15 residues.

The table lists this clone with a few counts. V gene TRBV5-1 combines with J gene TRBJ2-1, with 10 bases that match TRBD2. The CDR3 is made up of 16 amino acids. The germline V gene has CDR1 SGHRS and CDR2 YFSETQ. V was pared by 4 bases and J by 5 bases, with 9 bases of the junction left unmatched. The CDR3 protein is CASSRWTSGYNNEQFF. Here the CDR3 DNA reads TGCGCCAGCAGCCGCTGGACTAGCGGATATAACAATGAGCAGTTCTTC.